The 5 T cell receptor beta chains presented below share a single source sample, sequenced in a study of T-cell reconstitution after alpha-beta-depleted transplantation in children. TCRbeta library construction was performed incorporating unique molecular identifiers. TCRdb reprocessed the PCR reads with MiXCR, giving one entry per CDR3 protein. Among around 200,000 distinct CDR3 sequences listed, less than 8% were seen once. The input for sequencing was PBMCs from the stem cell graft donor, taken from the stem cell graft. These TCRs come from a human donor who donated a stem cell graft to a child with Wiskott-Aldrich syndrome.

Worth noting for this clonotype: The junction departs from the called germline gene at one end, perhaps through a read error. V is TRBV20-1 and J is TRBJ2-1, with 7 bases identical to TRBD2. This CDR3 is 17 amino acids long. Germline CDR1 and CDR2: DFQATT and SNEGSKA (reference sequence). This CDR3 is CCARDESGEGRVSEQFF. Here the CDR3 DNA reads TGCTGTGCTAGAGATGAGAGCGGGGAGGGCCGGGTTAGTGAGCAGTTCTTC.

This clonotype was recorded at least ten times. V gene TRBV20-1 combines with J gene TRBJ2-5; the match to TRBD2 covers 11 bases. The CDR3 runs to 13 residues. Trimming removed 8 bases from V and 5 bases from J; junction bases left unmatched: 7. Per the germline V gene, CDR1 is DFQATT and CDR2 is SNEGSKA (reference sequence). The CDR3 DNA is TGCAGTCCGGGACTAGCGGACGGGGAGACCCAGTACTTC. Translating gives CSPGLADGETQYF.

This clonotype appeared many times. The chain is built from TRBV12-3 or TRBV12-4 and TRBJ1-1, with D possibly TRBD1 on 5 matching bases. V shed 5 bases and J shed 1 base, with 8 bases lying between them. The CDR3 has 13 amino acids. In DNA form, the CDR3 reads TGTGCCAGCAGTGTACAGGAGAACACTGAAGCTTTCTTT. It is translated as CASSVQENTEAFF.

This clonotype came up many times. The chain employs TRBV20-1 and TRBJ1-1; TRBD1 matches at 10 bases. V was clipped by 6 bases and J by 4 bases; unmatched bases: 11. The CDR3 length is 15 residues. Germline CDR1 is DFQATT and CDR2 is SNEGSKA (reference sequence). CDR3 protein: CSADGQTGGVTEAFF. The CDR3 DNA sequence: TGCAGTGCCGATGGACAGACAGGGGGCGTCACTGAAGCTTTCTTT.

This CDR3 is CASSQLSNGDTAFF. CDR3 sequence (DNA): TGTGCCAGCAGCCAATTAAGTAATGGGGATACGGCTTTCTTT. This rearrangement joins TRBV11-2 to TRBJ1-1, with no clear D. The germline gives CDR1 SGHAT, CDR2 FQNNGV. Trimming shortened V by 5 bases and J by 11 bases, and 21 bases separated the two germline ends. The CDR3 covers 14 residues.